This passage covers 15 T cell receptor beta chains from one sample sequenced in a study of T cell responses to AZD1222 COVID-19 vaccine. Repertoires were generated with immunoSEQ multiplex PCR, while TCRdb's copy carries only in-frame clones and drops some. This table holds some 66,000 clones, more than 75% found once. This specimen was peripheral blood, taken on day 0 of AZD1222 vaccination. These receptors were obtained from an adult in good health.

V gene TRBV28 combines with J gene TRBJ2-1, with no clear D. V shed 5 bases and J shed 6 bases, with 8 bases lying between them. This CDR3 is 12 amino acids long. Germline lookup yields CDR1 MDHEN and CDR2 SYDVKM. The CDR3 bases are TGTGCCAGCAGTCGGCAGTTCAATGAGCAGTTCTTC. Encoded protein: CASSRQFNEQFF.

For this clone: The sample has other DNA sequences that encode this CDR3 too. CDR3 DNA sequence: TGCGCCAGCAGCCTGGGGACAACAACTAATGAAAAACTGTTTTTT. As protein: CASSLGTTTNEKLFF. The chain combines TRBV5-1 with TRBJ1-4; D perhaps matches TRBD1 (6 bases). Between the trimmed V and J ends, which lost 4 bases and 0 bases, there was a span of 10 bases. Germline V lookup: CDR1 SGHRS, CDR2 YFSETQ. The CDR3 loop spans 15 amino acids.

V is TRBV9 and J is TRBJ2-2; tentatively, D is TRBD2 (5 bases). V gave up 1 base and J gave up 5 bases, with 9 bases separating them. Germline lookup yields CDR1 SGDLS and CDR2 YYNGEE. The CDR3 has 14 amino acids. DNA of the CDR3: TGTGCCAGCAGCGTAATGTCGGGAACCGGGGAGCTGTTTTTT. Its protein product is CASSVMSGTGELFF.

The gene calls are TRBV5-1 and TRBJ2-3; 7 bases are shared with TRBD1. J was trimmed by 2 bases and V by 2 bases; bases with no gene match: 8. Germline V CDR1 and CDR2: SGHRS, YFSETQ. The CDR3 runs to 16 residues. CDR3 loop: CASSLNGQASTDTQYF. Here the CDR3 DNA reads TGCGCCAGCAGCTTAAACGGACAGGCCTCCACAGATACGCAGTATTTT.

The chain links TRBV5-3 to TRBJ1-2; D not resolved. TRBV5-3 is an open reading frame, and its role is uncertain. The CDR3 has 14 amino acids. The V gene lost 0 bases and the J gene lost 6 bases, with 12 bases spanning the gap. The CDR3 sequence is CARSLDREDDGYTF. In DNA, the CDR3 is TGTGCCAGAAGCTTGGACCGGGAAGACGATGGCTACACCTTC.

This clone was seen only once. The genes are TRBV9 and TRBJ2-3, with D unresolved. Germline V gives CDR1 SGDLS, CDR2 YYNGEE. Trimming removed 3 bases at V and 4 bases at J, with 18 bases between. The CDR3 covers 16 residues. The CDR3 DNA reads as TGTGCCAGCAGCGCCTCCCCCTCCCCGGCGGCAGATACGCAGTATTTT. The encoded protein is CASSASPSPAADTQYF.

CDR3 loop: CASSLGGFTDTQYF. The CDR3, as DNA: TGTGCCAGCAGCTTAGGAGGATTCACAGATACGCAGTATTTT. V is TRBV7-2 and J is TRBJ2-3; D is uncertain. This CDR3 has 14 amino acids. Trimming took 1 base from V and 2 from J, leaving 7 bases between them. Per germline, CDR1 SGHTA and CDR2 FQGNSA.

The chain couples TRBV7-6 to TRBJ2-3; 16 bases are a match to TRBD2. The CDR3 consists of 19 residues. CDR1 is SGHVS and CDR2 is FNYEAQ in the germline V gene. Germline trimming cut 0 bases from V and 3 bases from J; bases unmatched to any gene: 6. As DNA, the CDR3 is TGTGCCAGCAGCTTAGCCTCCGGGACTAGCGGGGGGGCTACAGATACGCAGTATTTT. As protein: CASSLASGTSGGATDTQYF.

This clone was counted once. This rearrangement joins TRBV5-1 to TRBJ2-1, with D unclear. Between the trimmed V and J ends, which lost 4 bases and 7 bases, there was a span of 9 bases. CDR1 and CDR2 (germline): SGHRS, YFSETQ. This CDR3 is 12 amino acids long. The chain's CDR3 is CASSETLNEQFF. The CDR3 nucleotides read TGCGCCAGCAGCGAGACTCTTAATGAGCAGTTCTTC.

V is TRBV4-1 and J is TRBJ1-2, with a possible D match to TRBD1 (5 bases). This CDR3 spans 15 amino acids. The V end was cut by 0 bases, the J end by 4 bases, with 12 bases between. Germline CDR1 and CDR2: MGHRA and YSYEKL. This chain's CDR3 is CASSQDIIQGYGYTF. CDR3 bases: TGCGCCAGCAGCCAAGATATTATTCAGGGCTATGGCTACACCTTC.

J is TRBJ1-3 and V is TRBV11-2, with a possible D match to TRBD1 (5 bases). The CDR3 is 15 amino acids. Trimming pared 8 bases from V and 4 bases from J, leaving 18 bases between. The V gene's germline CDR1 is SGHAT and CDR2 FQNNGV. The CDR3 coding sequence is TGTGCCAGCGGACTGGGGCAGGTCCCCGGAAACACCATATATTTT. Protein sequence: CASGLGQVPGNTIYF.

The gene calls are TRBV27 and TRBJ1-3, with D unclear. The CDR3 runs to 14 residues. The ends were cut back, 2 bases at V and 2 bases at J, with 7 bases in the middle. Germline V gene data show CDR1 as MNHEY and CDR2 as SMNVEV (reference sequence). This CDR3 is CASSLAATGNTIYF. The CDR3 nucleotides are TGTGCCAGCAGTTTAGCGGCAACTGGAAACACCATATATTTT.

The chain employs TRBV18 and TRBJ1-1, with D possibly TRBD1 on 6 matching bases. This CDR3 is 15 amino acids long. CDR1 KGHSH and CDR2 LQKENI come from the germline V gene. The V end lost 1 base, the J end lost 5 bases, and 14 bases lay between the germline ends. The CDR3 DNA follows: TGTGCCAGCTCACCACAGGGCAGGGGAGGAACTGAAGCTTTCTTT. Residues: CASSPQGRGGTEAFF.

As DNA, the CDR3 is TGTGCCAGCCTCTACCCGGGACTAGCGGGAGGGGAGCAGTACTTC. Protein sequence: CASLYPGLAGGEQYF. The J gene is TRBJ2-7, the V gene TRBV7-8; 16 bases match TRBD2. From germline, CDR1 is SGHVS and CDR2 FQNEAQ. Trimming took 8 bases from V and 7 from J; bases not matched to a gene: 8. The CDR3 runs to 15 residues.

V usage is TRBV7-9 and J usage is TRBJ2-6, with 11 bases fitting TRBD1. Trimming cost V 5 bases and J 2 bases; bases outside gene matches: 8. Germline V lookup: CDR1 SEHNR, CDR2 FQNEAQ (reference sequence). CDR3 length: 18 residues. The DNA for the CDR3 is TGTGCCAGCAGCACAGGACAGGGGGCGGGGACTGGGGCCAACGTCCTGACTTTC. It translates to CASSTGQGAGTGANVLTF. The variable domain in full, with the rest retrieved from reference TRBV7-9 and TRBJ2-6, is DTGVSQNPRHKITKRGQNVTFRCDPISEHNRLYWYRQTLGQGPEFLTYFQNEAQLEKSRLLSDRFSAERPKGSFSTLEIQRTEQGDSAMYLCASSTGQGAGTGANVLTFGAGSRLTVL.